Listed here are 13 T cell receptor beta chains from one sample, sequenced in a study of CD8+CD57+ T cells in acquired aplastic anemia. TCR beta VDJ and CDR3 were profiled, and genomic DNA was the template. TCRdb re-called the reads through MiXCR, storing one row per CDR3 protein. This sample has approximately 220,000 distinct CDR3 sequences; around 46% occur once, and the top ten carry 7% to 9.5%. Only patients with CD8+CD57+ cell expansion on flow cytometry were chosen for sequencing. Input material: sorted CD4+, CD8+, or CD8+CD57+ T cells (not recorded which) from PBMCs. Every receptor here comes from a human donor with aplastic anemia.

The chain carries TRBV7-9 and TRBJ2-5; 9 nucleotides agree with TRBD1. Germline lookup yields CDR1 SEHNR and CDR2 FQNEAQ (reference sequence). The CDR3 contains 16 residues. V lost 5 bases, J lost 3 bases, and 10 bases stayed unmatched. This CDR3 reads CASSRAGTGNEETQYF. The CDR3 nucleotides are TGTGCCAGCAGCCGCGCAGGGACAGGGAACGAAGAGACCCAGTACTTC.

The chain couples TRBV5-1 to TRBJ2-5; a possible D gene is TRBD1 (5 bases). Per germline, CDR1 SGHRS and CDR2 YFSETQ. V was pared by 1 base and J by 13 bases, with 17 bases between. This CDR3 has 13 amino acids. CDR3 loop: CASSLQGGYERYF. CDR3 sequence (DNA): TGCGCCAGCAGCTTGCAGGGCGGATACGAGCGGTACTTC.

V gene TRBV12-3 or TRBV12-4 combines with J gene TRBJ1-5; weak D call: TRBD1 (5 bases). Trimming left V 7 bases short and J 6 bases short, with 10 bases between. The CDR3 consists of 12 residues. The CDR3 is CASTLGPQPQHF. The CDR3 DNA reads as TGTGCCAGCACTCTGGGACCTCAGCCCCAGCATTTT.

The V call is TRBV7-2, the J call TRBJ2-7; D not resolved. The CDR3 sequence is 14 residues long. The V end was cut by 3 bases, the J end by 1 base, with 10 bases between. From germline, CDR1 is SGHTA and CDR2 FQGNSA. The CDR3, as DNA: TGTGCCAGCAGCTTTGAAGTTACATCCTACGAGCAGTACTTC. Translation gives CASSFEVTSYEQYF.

The CDR3 DNA is TGCAGTGCTAGAGGTCTAGCGGGGATTGCCTACGAGCAGTACTTC. Encoded protein: CSARGLAGIAYEQYF. The rearrangement joins TRBV20-1 to TRBJ2-7, with TRBD2 identical over 9 bases. The V and J ends lost 1 base and 2 bases, in that order; junction bases with no gene match: 6. The CDR3 is 15 residues long. Per the germline V gene, CDR1 is DFQATT and CDR2 is SNEGSKA (reference sequence).

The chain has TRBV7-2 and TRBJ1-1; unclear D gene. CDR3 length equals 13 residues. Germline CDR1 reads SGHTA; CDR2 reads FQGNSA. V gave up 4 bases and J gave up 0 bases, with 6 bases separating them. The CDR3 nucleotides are TGTGCCAGCAGCTCGGCGATGAACACTGAAGCTTTCTTT. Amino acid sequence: CASSSAMNTEAFF. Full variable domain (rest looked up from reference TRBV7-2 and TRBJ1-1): GAGVSQSPSNKVTEKGKDVELRCDPISGHTALYWYRQSLGQGLEFLIYFQGNSAPDKSGLPSDRFSAERTGGSVSTLTIQRTQQEDSAVYLCASSSAMNTEAFFGQGTRLTVV.

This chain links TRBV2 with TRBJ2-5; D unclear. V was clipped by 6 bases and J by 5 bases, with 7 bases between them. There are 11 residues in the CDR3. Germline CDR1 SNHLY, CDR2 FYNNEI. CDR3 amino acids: CASSSWETQYF. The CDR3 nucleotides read TGTGCCAGCAGCTCTTGGGAGACCCAGTACTTC. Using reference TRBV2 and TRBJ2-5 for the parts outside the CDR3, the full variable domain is EPEVTQTPSHQVTQMGQEVILRCVPISNHLYFYWYRQILGQKVEFLVSFYNNEISEKSEIFDDQFSVERPDGSNFTLKIRSTKLEDSAMYFCASSSWETQYFGPGTRLLVL.

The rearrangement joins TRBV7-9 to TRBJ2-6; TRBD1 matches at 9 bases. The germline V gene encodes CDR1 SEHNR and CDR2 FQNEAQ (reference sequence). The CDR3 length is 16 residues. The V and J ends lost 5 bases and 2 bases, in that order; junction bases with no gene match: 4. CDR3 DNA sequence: TGTGCCAGCAGCGGGGGGACAGGGACTGGGGCCAACGTCCTGACTTTC. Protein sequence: CASSGGTGTGANVLTF.

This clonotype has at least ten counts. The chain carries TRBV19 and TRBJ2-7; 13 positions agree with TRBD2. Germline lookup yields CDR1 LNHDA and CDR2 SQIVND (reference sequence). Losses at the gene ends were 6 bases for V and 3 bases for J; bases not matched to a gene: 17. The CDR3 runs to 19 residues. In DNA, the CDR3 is TGTGCCAGTAGCATGACTAGCGGGGGGCCACCTTTTTTTGGCTACGAGCAGTACTTC. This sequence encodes CASSMTSGGPPFFGYEQYF. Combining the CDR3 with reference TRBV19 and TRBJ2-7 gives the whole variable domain DGGITQSPKYLFRKEGQNVTLSCEQNLNHDAMYWYRQDPGQGLRLIYYSQIVNDFQKGDIAEGYSVSREKKESFPLTVTSAQKNPTAFYLCASSMTSGGPPFFGYEQYFGPGTRLTVT.

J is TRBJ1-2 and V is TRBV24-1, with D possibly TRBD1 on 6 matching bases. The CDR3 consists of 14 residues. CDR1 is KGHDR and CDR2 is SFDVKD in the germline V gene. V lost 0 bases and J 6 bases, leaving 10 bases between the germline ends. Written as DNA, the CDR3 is TGTGCCACCAGTGATTTGGCAGGGGAGAATGGCTACACCTTC. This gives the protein CATSDLAGENGYTF.

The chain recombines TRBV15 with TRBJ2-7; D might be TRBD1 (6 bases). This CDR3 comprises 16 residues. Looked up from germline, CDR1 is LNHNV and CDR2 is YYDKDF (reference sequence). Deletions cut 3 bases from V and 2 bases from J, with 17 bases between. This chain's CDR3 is CATSSHQTGPTYEQYF. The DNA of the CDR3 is TGTGCCACCAGCAGCCATCAGACAGGACCCACCTACGAGCAGTACTTC.

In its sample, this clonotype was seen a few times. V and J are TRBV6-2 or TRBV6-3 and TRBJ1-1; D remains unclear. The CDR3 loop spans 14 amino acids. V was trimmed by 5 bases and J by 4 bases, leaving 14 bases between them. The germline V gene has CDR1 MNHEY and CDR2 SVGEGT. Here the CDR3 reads CASSTPGRGTEAFF. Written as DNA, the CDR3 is TGTGCCAGCAGTACTCCAGGCAGAGGCACTGAAGCTTTCTTT.

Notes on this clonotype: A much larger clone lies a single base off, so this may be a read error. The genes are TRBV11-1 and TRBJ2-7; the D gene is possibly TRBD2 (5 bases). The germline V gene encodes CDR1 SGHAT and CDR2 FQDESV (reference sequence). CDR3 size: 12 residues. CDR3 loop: CASSSSGYEQHF. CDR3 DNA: TGTGCCAGCAGCTCCTCGGGGTACGAGCAGCACTTC.